This T cell receptor beta chain comes out of a study of spatial heterogeneity in lung cancer. TCRdb re-called the 5' RACE reads through MiXCR, storing one row per CDR3 protein. The sample yields some 8,000 distinct CDR3 sequences, around 5.9% seen once. This clonotype was found many times. This sample's time point: sample taken at primary tumor resection. The study sequenced unsorted whole RNA from tumor, nontumor lung or frozen PBMC. In germline, CDR1 is LGHDT, CDR2 YNNKEL (reference sequence). V lost 7 bases and J lost 1; bases outside the gene matches: 3. The CDR3 has 14 residues. The sequence derives from a male donor with early-stage non-small cell lung cancer. The source material was PBMCs, sampled at surgery. This chain joins TRBV3-1 and TRBJ2-1; 8 nucleotides line up with TRBD1. The DNA of the CDR3 is TGTGCCAGCAAAGGACAGGGATCCTACAATGAGCAGTTCTTC. Protein: CASKGQGSYNEQFF.